This T cell receptor (beta chain) comes out of a study of technical replicates of blood from a few donors. The method was immunoSEQ multiplex PCR; TCRdb's version includes in-frame clones alone and lacks a portion of them. The sample has 87,000 or so clones, approximately 95% seen once. The CDR3 runs to 15 residues. CDR1 is WSHSY and CDR2 is SAAADI in the germline V gene. Trimming took off 0 bases at V and 3 bases at J, with 11 bases between the two ends. The chain has TRBV10-2 and TRBJ2-5; D is possibly TRBD2 (5 bases). The TCR originated in a human donor in good health. Sample: T cells isolated from PBMCs. CDR3 sequence: CASSESRTEEETQYF. The CDR3 DNA sequence: TGCGCCAGCAGTGAGTCGAGGACGGAGGAAGAGACCCAGTACTTC.